This TCR beta chain was recovered during a study of T cells expressing NK-cell markers (dated by TCRdb to about 2020). In terms of the full investigation: In sorted CD3+CD56+NKG2C+, CD3+CD56+NKG2C- and CD3+CD56-NKG2C+ T-cell subsets from several donors, TCR beta-chain repertoires were profiled. Among the eight sequenced donors, only one was HCMV-seronegative, while the other seven were HCMV-seropositive. The eight sequenced donors were randomly selected healthy volunteers, three men and five women. Libraries were sequenced as 2 x 150 bp reads on Illumina HiSeq 2000/2500, MiSeq or NextSeq. General findings and caveats noted by the study authors: In over 5 donors, the dominant CD3+CD56+NKG2C+ clonotypes were among the top 10 CD8+ clonotypes and accounted for about 1.0-7.0% of CD8+ T cells. Those dominant clonotypes were again the most abundant among CD3+CD56-NKG2C+ cells in several donors, at roughly 25-60.1%. Whether the expanded NKG2C-expressing T cell clones were specific for HCMV antigens remained unclear.

HCMV-specific IgG was detected in serum with a commercial ELISA kit to determine HCMV serostatus. Ficoll density gradient centrifugation was used to isolate peripheral blood mononuclear cells from blood. A remark on this clonotype: Its antigen is unknown.

Sequencing relied on an Illumina HiSeq 2000. TCR beta cDNA libraries were prepared using 5'RACE template switching, which introduced a universal primer site and unique molecular identifiers. cDNA synthesis was primed from the TCR beta constant segment, followed by two successive PCR amplification steps. In the source study's methods: MIGEC was used to demultiplex reads and group reads by UMI, and MiTCR was used to assemble and quantify clonotypes. Only TCR cDNA sequences supported by at least two reads were kept to exclude erroneous sequences. Downstream repertoire analysis used the tcR package, and clonotypes were matched across fractions by CDR3 nucleotide sequence plus V segment. Antigen specificity was annotated against VDJdb with VDJmatch, allowing one amino acid substitution in CDR3. Following TCRdb reprocessing, every CDR3 protein sequence forms one entry, and DNA is not provided. The V and J calls shown here were made by TCRdb, not taken from the authors' results. The table for this sample lists around 470,000 distinct CDR3 sequences. The top ten clonotypes cover more than 1.4% of the sample.

From the germline V gene, CDR1 is SGHRS and CDR2 is YFSETQ. The CDR3 measures 14 amino acids from cysteine to phenylalanine. No DNA sequence was recorded. This receptor was taken from a woman in her fifties or sixties in good health. Donor details come from another sample of the same person, matched by shared clones. The chain is assembled from TRBV5-1 and TRBJ2-7; lacking DNA, the TRBD2 call made by TCRdb goes unchecked. Sequenced material: blood T cells: a sorted CD56 or NKG2C T cell subset, CD4+ or CD8+ T cells, or bulk PBMC T cells (not recorded which). This receptor has the CDR3 CASSLGLDAYEQYF.